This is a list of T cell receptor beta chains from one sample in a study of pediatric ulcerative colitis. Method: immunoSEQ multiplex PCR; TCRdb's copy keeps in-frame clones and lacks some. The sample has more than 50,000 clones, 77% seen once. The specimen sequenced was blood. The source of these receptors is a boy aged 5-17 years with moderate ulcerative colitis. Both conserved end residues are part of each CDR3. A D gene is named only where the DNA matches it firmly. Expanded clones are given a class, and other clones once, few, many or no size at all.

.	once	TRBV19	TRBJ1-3	TGTGCCAGTAGCTTGGGCTCTGGAAACACCATATATTTT	CASSLGSGNTIYF
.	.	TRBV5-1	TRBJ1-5	TGCGCCAGCAGCTTGGAATCATCAGGCCAGCCCCAGCATTTT	CASSLESSGQPQHF
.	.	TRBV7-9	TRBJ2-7	TGTGCCAGCAGCTTGTGGGGGGCGAACGGCGAGCAGTACTTC	CASSLWGANGEQYF
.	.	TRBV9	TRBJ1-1	TGTGCCAGCAGCCCTCGGGGGCCCACTGAAGCTTTCTTT	CASSPRGPTEAFF
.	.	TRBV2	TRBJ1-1	TGTGCCAGCAGTGAGGGGCATGGAGGAGGAACTGAAGCTTTCTTT	CASSEGHGGGTEAFF
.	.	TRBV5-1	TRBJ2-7	TGCGCCAGCAGCTTAGGCTTCTCCTACGAGCAGTACTTC	CASSLGFSYEQYF
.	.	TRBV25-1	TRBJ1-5	TGTGCCAGCAGTGGGTCCGGGCCCCAGCATTTT	CASSGSGPQHF
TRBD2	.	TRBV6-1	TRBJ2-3	TGTGCCAGCAGTGGGACTAGCGGGGGGATTAACACAGATACGCAGTATTTT	CASSGTSGGINTDTQYF
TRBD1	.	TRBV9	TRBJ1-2	TGTGCCAGCAGCGTAGAAGTTGGTCCAGGGGGCCAGGACTATGGCTACACCTTC	CASSVEVGPGGQDYGYTF
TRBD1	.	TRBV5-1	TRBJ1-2	TGCGCCAGCAGCCTGAGACCGACCGGGACAGGGGTTGGCTACACCTTC	CASSLRPTGTGVGYTF
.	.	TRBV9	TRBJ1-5	TGTGCCAGCAGCGTAGTCCCCCGGAGGAAATCCAATCAGCCCCAGCATTTT	CASSVVPRRKSNQPQHF
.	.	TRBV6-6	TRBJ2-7	TGTGCCCCCTCGTCCGAGGGAGAGGGTGGCGAGCAGTACTTC	CAPSSEGEGGEQYF
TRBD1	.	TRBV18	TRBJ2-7	TGTGCCAGCTCACCCAGACAGGGGGACTCCTACGAGCAGTACTTC	CASSPRQGDSYEQYF
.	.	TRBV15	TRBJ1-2	TGTGCCACCAGCAAACTCAGTGGGACGGGTGGCTACACCTTC	CATSKLSGTGGYTF
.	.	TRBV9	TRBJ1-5	TGTGCCAGCAGCGTAGCGGGGGAACACGGGCAGCCCCAGCATTTT	CASSVAGEHGQPQHF
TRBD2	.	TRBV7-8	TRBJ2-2	TGTGCCAGCAGCCGGACTAGCGGGGGAACGAACACCGGGGAGCTGTTTTTT	CASSRTSGGTNTGELFF
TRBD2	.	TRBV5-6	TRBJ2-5	TGTGCCAGCAGCTCCGACTCACTAGCGGGGGGGCCGAAGACCCAGTACTTC	CASSSDSLAGGPKTQYF
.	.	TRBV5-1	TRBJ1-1	TGCGCCAGCAGCGCCTCCTCCAGGGTGGGGACTGAAGCTTTCTTT	CASSASSRVGTEAFF
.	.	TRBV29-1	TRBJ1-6	TGCAGCGCCGTTACAGGCCTTGATTCACCCCTCCACTTT	CSAVTGLDSPLHF
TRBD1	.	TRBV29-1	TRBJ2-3	TGCAGCGTTGAGCATTGGGACAGGGGATCAGATACGCAGTATTTT	CSVEHWDRGSDTQYF
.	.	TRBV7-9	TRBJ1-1	TGTGCCAGCAGTTCAACGGGCCTCGTGATGAACACTGAAGCTTTCTTT	CASSSTGLVMNTEAFF
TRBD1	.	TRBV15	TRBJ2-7	TGTGCCACCAGCTATAGACAGGGGGTCTACGAGCAGTACTTC	CATSYRQGVYEQYF
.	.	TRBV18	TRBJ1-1	TGTGCCAGCTCACTGCGGTCGGGGGCGAACACTGAAGCTTTCTTT	CASSLRSGANTEAFF
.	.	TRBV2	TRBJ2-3	TGTCTTTGCAGGGATATACCAGATACGCAGTATTTT	CLCRDIPDTQYF
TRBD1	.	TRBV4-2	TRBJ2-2	TGTGCCAGCAGCCAAGCGATAGGACAGGGTGAAATCGGGGAGCTGTTTTTT	CASSQAIGQGEIGELFF
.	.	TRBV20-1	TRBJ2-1	TGCAGTGCTAGAAGTTACAATGAGCAGTTCTTC	CSARSYNEQFF
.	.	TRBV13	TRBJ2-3	TGTGCCAGCAGCTTAAACTTTGAGGGCACAGATACGCAGTATTTT	CASSLNFEGTDTQYF
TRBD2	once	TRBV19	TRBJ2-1	TGTGCCAGTACCAAGGGACTAGCGGGACACAATGAGCAGTTCTTC	CASTKGLAGHNEQFF
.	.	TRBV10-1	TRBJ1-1	TGCGCCAGCAGTGACTGGCCCCTGCGCGGCACTGAAGCTTTCTTT	CASSDWPLRGTEAFF
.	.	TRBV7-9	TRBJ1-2	TGTGCCAGCAGCTTCTCGGGGGAGAGTGGCTACACCTTC	CASSFSGESGYTF
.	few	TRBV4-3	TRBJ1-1	TGCGCCAGCAGCCAAGACCCAGGGATGAACACTGAAGCTTTCTTT	CASSQDPGMNTEAFF
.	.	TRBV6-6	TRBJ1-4	TGTGCCAGCAGTTACTCGTGGACAGCAACTAATGAAAAACTGTTTTTT	CASSYSWTATNEKLFF
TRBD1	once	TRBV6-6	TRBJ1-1	TGTGCCAGCACCATAATGACAGGGGGAAGCACTGAAGCTTTCTTT	CASTIMTGGSTEAFF
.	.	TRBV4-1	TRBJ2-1	TGCGCCAGCAGCCATCCCATAGGGGGGAACATTGAGCAGTTCTTC	CASSHPIGGNIEQFF
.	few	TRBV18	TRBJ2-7	TGTGCCAGCTCACGTCAAGGGATCGACGAGCAGTACTTC	CASSRQGIDEQYF
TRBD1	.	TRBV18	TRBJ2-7	TGTGCCAGCTCACCATCCCCGGGACAGGGAAGGGGCTCCTACGAGCAGTACTTC	CASSPSPGQGRGSYEQYF
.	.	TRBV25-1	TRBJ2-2	TGTGCCAGCAGCAGGGTCCCCAGCGCGAACACCGGGGAGCTGTTTTTT	CASSRVPSANTGELFF
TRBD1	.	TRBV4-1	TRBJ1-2	TGCGCCAGCAGCATACGACAGGGACTTTATGGCTACACCTTC	CASSIRQGLYGYTF
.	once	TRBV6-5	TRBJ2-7	TGTGCCAGCAGGGGGGGCTTTCTTGGCGAGCAGTACTTC	CASRGGFLGEQYF
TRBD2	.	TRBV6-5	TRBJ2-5	TGTGCCAGCAGTTACTCCGGACTAGCGGGAGGAGAGACCCAGTACTTC	CASSYSGLAGGETQYF
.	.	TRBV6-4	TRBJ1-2	TGTGCCAGCAGTCCCGGGGGGGCTTATGGCTACACCTTC	CASSPGGAYGYTF
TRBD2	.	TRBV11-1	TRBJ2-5	TGTGCCAGCAGCATCGGGCGGGAGAAAGAGACCCAGTACTTC	CASSIGREKETQYF
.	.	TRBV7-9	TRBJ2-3	TGTGCCAGCAGCTTACGTAGGGCTAGCACAGATACGCAGTATTTT	CASSLRRASTDTQYF
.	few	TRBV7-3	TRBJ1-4	TGTGCCAGCAGCCTCCGACAGAGGAAACTGTTTTTT	CASSLRQRKLFF
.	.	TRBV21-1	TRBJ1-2	TGTGCCAGCAGCCTGAACCGGGATCTCCCCAACTATGGCTACACCTTC	CASSLNRDLPNYGYTF
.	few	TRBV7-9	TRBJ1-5	TGTGCCAGCACCTCAAGGGAAGATCAGCCCCAGCATTTT	CASTSREDQPQHF